These 8 T cell receptor beta chains were all obtained from the same sample, sequenced in a study of cytomegalovirus exposure and HLA in healthy donors. The PCR employed 60 Vbeta primers together with 13 Jbeta primers. Clones were read by immunoSEQ multiplex PCR, and TCRdb kept only the in-frame ones, dropping some. The sample gives roughly 180,000 clones, approximately 80% of which show up once; under 7.5% is in the top ten. The sample taken for sequencing was PBMCs. Source of these receptors: a man younger than 45 in good health and CMV-seropositive.

The V and J genes are TRBV29-1 and TRBJ2-7; 9 bases fit TRBD2. V was clipped by 4 bases and J by 4 bases; unmatched bases: 8. This CDR3 region has 14 residues. Looked up from germline, CDR1 is SQVTM and CDR2 is ANQGSEA. CDR3 sequence (DNA): TGCAGCGTTGCCCCAGCGGGAGGTGGGTACGAGCAGTACTTC. It yields the protein CSVAPAGGGYEQYF.

The chain uses TRBV6-1 and TRBJ1-1, with 8 bases that match TRBD1. CDR1 MNHNS and CDR2 SASEGT come from the germline V gene. V lost 9 bases, J lost 4 bases, and 13 bases stayed unmatched. CDR3 size: 15 residues. The CDR3 DNA follows: TGTGCCAGTCAAAGAGACAGGGGAGCAGGCACTGAAGCTTTCTTT. Protein: CASQRDRGAGTEAFF.

This chain connects TRBV30 to TRBJ2-1; no firm D call. V lost 3 bases to trimming and J lost 0 bases, with 6 bases between them. The CDR3 consists of 13 residues. Germline V gives CDR1 GTSNPN, CDR2 SVGIG (reference sequence). CDR3 sequence: CAWRFSSYNEQFF. CDR3 DNA sequence: TGTGCCTGGAGGTTCAGCTCCTACAATGAGCAGTTCTTC.

This sequence joins TRBV7-3 and TRBJ1-1; D is uncertain. The germline V gene encodes CDR1 SGHTA and CDR2 FQGTGA. The CDR3 totals 13 residues. The V end was cut by 5 bases, the J end by 3 bases, with 10 bases between. CDR3 protein: CASSVSRDTEAFF. The CDR3 DNA reads as TGTGCCAGCAGCGTTTCCCGGGACACTGAAGCTTTCTTT.

The chain recombines TRBV6-5 with TRBJ1-2; D unresolved. Germline V gives CDR1 MNHEY, CDR2 SVGAGI. Trimming stripped 6 bases from V and 7 bases from J, with 15 bases between. The CDR3 length is 13 residues. The CDR3 loop reads CASRCTVGVGYTF. The CDR3 DNA sequence: TGTGCCAGCAGGTGTACAGTGGGAGTTGGCTACACCTTC.

The rearrangement joins TRBV6-5 to TRBJ2-5; tentative D call: TRBD1 (5 bases). CDR3 size: 14 residues. Germline V gene lookup returns CDR1 MNHEY and CDR2 SVGAGI. With 2 bases removed from V and 1 base from J, the gap between germline ends came to 8 bases. The CDR3 DNA is TGTGCCAGCAGTTACCTAGGGGTCCAAGAGACCCAGTACTTC. Amino acid sequence: CASSYLGVQETQYF.

This chain joins TRBV7-3 and TRBJ1-1; a weak D match, TRBD1 (6 bases). From germline, CDR1 is SGHTA and CDR2 FQGTGA. There are 13 residues in the CDR3. Deletions cut 1 base from V and 5 bases from J, with 8 bases between. The DNA of the CDR3 is TGTGCCAGCAGCTTAATAGGGGGAACTGAAGCTTTCTTT. Translating it yields CASSLIGGTEAFF.

The rearrangement joins TRBV2 to TRBJ1-5; 7 nucleotides match TRBD1. Germline lookup yields CDR1 SNHLY and CDR2 FYNNEI. V trimming: 5 bases; J trimming: 0 bases; junction bases outside the gene matches: 7. The CDR3 runs 16 residues. The CDR3 region has the DNA TGTGCCAGCAGTCGGGACAGTTATTATAGCAATCAGCCCCAGCATTTT. It encodes CASSRDSYYSNQPQHF.